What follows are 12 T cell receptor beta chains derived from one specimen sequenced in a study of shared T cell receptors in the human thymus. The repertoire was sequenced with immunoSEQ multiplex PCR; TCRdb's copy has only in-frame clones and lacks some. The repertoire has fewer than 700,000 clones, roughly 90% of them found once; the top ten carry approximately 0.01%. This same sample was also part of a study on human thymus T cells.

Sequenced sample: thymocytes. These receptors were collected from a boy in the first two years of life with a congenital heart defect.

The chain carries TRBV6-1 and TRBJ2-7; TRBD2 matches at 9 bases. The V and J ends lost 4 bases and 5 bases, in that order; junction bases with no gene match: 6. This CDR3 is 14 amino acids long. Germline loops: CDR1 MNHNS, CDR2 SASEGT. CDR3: CASSGASGNHEQYF. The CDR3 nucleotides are TGTGCCAGCAGTGGGGCTAGCGGGAATCACGAGCAGTACTTC.

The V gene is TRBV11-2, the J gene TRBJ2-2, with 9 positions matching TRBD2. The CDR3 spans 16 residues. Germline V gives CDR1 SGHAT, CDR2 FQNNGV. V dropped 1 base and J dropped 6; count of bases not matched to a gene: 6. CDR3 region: CASSLVPSGIAGELFF. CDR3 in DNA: TGTGCCAGCAGCTTAGTTCCTAGCGGGATCGCCGGGGAGCTGTTTTTT.

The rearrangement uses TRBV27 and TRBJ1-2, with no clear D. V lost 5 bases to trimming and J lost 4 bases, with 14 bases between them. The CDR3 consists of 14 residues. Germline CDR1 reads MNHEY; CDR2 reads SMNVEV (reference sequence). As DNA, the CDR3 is TGTGCCAGCAGTCCCGGGGAAAGCCCCTATGGCTACACCTTC. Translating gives CASSPGESPYGYTF.

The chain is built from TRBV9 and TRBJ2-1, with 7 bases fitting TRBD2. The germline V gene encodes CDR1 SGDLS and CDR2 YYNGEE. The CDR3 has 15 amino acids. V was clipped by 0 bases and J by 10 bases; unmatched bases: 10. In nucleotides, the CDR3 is TGTGCCAGCAGCGTAGTTTCTCCCTCCGGGGGGGAGCAGTTCTTC. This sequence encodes CASSVVSPSGGEQFF.

The CDR3 region has the DNA TGCGCCAGCAGCCAAGATTACAGGGACAGGGGGCCAGGTGCCGCTGAAAAACTGTTTTTT. Its protein is CASSQDYRDRGPGAAEKLFF. This chain uses TRBV4-3 with TRBJ1-4; the match to TRBD1 covers 12 bases. V lost 0 bases, J lost 7 bases, and 15 bases stayed unmatched. The CDR3 extends over 20 amino acids. Germline values: CDR1 LGHNA, CDR2 YSLEER.

The CDR3 spells CASSGPPRREAYTDTQYF. DNA of the CDR3: TGTGCCAGCAGCGGGCCCCCTCGGCGGGAGGCCTACACAGATACGCAGTATTTT. The chain is built from TRBV9 and TRBJ2-3; TRBD2 agrees at 8 bases. Trimming cost V 3 bases and J 2 bases; bases outside gene matches: 14. Germline CDR1 and CDR2: SGDLS and YYNGEE. CDR3 length: 18 residues.

The CDR3 DNA sequence: TGTGCCAGCAGCTTAGGTCTAGCGGGAGGGCCGGAAGAAGATACGCAGTATTTT. Amino acids: CASSLGLAGGPEEDTQYF. The chain combines TRBV7-3 with TRBJ2-3; 12 positions match TRBD2. This CDR3 contains 18 residues. The germline gives CDR1 SGHTA, CDR2 FQGTGA. Trimming removed 2 bases from V and 5 bases from J; junction bases left unmatched: 11.

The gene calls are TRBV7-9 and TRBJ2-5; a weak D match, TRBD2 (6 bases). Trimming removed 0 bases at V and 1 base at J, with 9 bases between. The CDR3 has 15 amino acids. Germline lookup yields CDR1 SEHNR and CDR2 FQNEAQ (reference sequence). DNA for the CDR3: TGTGCCAGCAGCTTAGCCCCGCGGGGCCAAGAGACCCAGTACTTC. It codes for CASSLAPRGQETQYF. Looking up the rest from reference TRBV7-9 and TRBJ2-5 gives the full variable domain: DTGVSQNPRHKITKRGQNVTFRCDPISEHNRLYWYRQTLGQGPEFLTYFQNEAQLEKSRLLSDRFSAERPKGSFSTLEIQRTEQGDSAMYLCASSLAPRGQETQYFGPGTRLLVL.

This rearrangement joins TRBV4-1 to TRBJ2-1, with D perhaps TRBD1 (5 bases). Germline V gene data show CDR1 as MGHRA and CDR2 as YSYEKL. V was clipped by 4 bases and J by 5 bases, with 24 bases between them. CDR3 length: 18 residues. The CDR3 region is CASSRSNQGANPNNEQFF. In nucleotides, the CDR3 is TGCGCCAGCAGCCGGTCAAACCAGGGTGCCAACCCCAACAATGAGCAGTTCTTC.

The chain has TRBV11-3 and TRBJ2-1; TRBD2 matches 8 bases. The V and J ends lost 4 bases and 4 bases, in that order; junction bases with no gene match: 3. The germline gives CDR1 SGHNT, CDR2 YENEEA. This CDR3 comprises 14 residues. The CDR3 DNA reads TGTGCCAGCAGCTGGGCTAGCGGGTACAATGAGCAGTTCTTC. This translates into CASSWASGYNEQFF.

The chain's CDR3 is CASSLLAGSSAQYF. As DNA, the CDR3 is TGTGCCAGCAGCTTACTAGCGGGATCGAGTGCGCAGTATTTT. This chain uses TRBV5-6 with TRBJ2-3, with 10 nucleotides matching TRBD2. The J segment lost 10 bases and the V segment lost 2 bases, leaving 7 bases of the junction unmatched. The CDR3 sequence is 14 residues long. The germline gives CDR1 SGHDT, CDR2 YYEEEE.

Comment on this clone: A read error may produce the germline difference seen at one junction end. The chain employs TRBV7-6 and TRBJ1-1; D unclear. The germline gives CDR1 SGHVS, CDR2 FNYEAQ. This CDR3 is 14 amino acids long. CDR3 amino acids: CASSLLLLISLEIF. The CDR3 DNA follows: TGTGCCAGCAGCTTACTGTTGTTGATCTCCCTTGAGATCTTT.